Listed here are 11 T cell receptor beta chains from one sample, sequenced in a study of cytomegalovirus exposure and HLA in healthy donors. Primers for the PCR totalled 60 Vbeta and 13 Jbeta. The protocol was immunoSEQ multiplex PCR, while the TCRdb copy is restricted to in-frame clones and leaves out a portion. The sample has 100,000 to 120,000 clones; 15% are singletons. Sequencing was done on a sample of PBMCs. These receptor sequences come from a female donor in good health and CMV-seronegative.

A few counts support this clone. This chain uses TRBV5-4 with TRBJ2-5; D possibly corresponds to TRBD2 (5 bases). The CDR3 is made up of 14 amino acids. CDR1 and CDR2 from the germline V gene are SGHNT and YYREEE (reference sequence). With 3 bases removed from V and 5 bases from J, the gap between germline ends came to 14 bases. CDR3 sequence reads: CASSSDYARETQYF. The CDR3 DNA sequence: TGTGCCAGCAGCTCTGACTACGCCCGGGAGACCCAGTACTTC.

This clone was counted between two and nine times. The J gene is TRBJ1-4, the V gene TRBV4-3; 12 nucleotides match TRBD1. The germline V gene has CDR1 LGHNA and CDR2 YSLEER. The CDR3 has 16 amino acids. Losses at the gene ends were 1 base for V and 8 bases for J; bases not matched to a gene: 5. The CDR3 sequence is CASSQVIGTGGEKLFF. The DNA of the CDR3 is TGCGCCAGCAGCCAAGTAATCGGGACAGGGGGCGAAAAACTGTTTTTT.

This clone was seen more than once but under ten times. This CDR3 reads CASSLWVSGGYTGELFF. CDR3 bases: TGTGCCAGCAGTTTATGGGTTAGCGGGGGCTACACCGGGGAGCTGTTTTTT. The V gene is TRBV28, the J gene TRBJ2-2; 9 bases agree with TRBD2. Germline values: CDR1 MDHEN, CDR2 SYDVKM. J lost 3 bases, V lost 0 bases, and 5 bases had no gene match. The CDR3 has 17 amino acids. The entire variable domain, with the rest obtained from reference TRBV28 and TRBJ2-2, is as follows: DVKVTQSSRYLVKRTGEKVFLECVQDMDHENMFWYRQDPGLGLRLIYFSYDVKMKEKGDIPEGYSVSREKKERFSLILESASTNQTSMYLCASSLWVSGGYTGELFFGEGSRLTVL.

This chain connects TRBV7-3 to TRBJ1-3; tentative D call: TRBD1 (6 bases). Germline CDR1 SGHTA, CDR2 FQGTGA. This CDR3 spans 15 amino acids. The germline V and J ends were trimmed by 6 bases and 0 bases, with 12 bases remaining between them. The CDR3 loop reads CASSPTGNSGNTIYF. CDR3 bases: TGTGCCAGCAGTCCTACAGGGAACTCTGGAAACACCATATATTTT.

The chain is built from TRBV5-4 and TRBJ2-7; TRBD1 agrees at 10 bases. The germline V gene has CDR1 SGHNT and CDR2 YYREEE (reference sequence). V lost 0 bases, J lost 4 bases, and 7 bases stayed unmatched. There are 16 residues in the CDR3. CDR3 loop: CASSLARTGGRYEQYF. The CDR3 nucleotides are TGTGCCAGCAGCTTGGCGAGGACAGGGGGGAGATACGAGCAGTACTTC.

V usage is TRBV7-6 and J usage is TRBJ1-2; tentatively, D is TRBD1 (6 bases). CDR3 length: 13 residues. CDR1 and CDR2 from the germline V gene are SGHVS and FNYEAQ. V was cut by 5 bases and J by 3 bases, with 10 bases left in between. This chain's CDR3 is CASSLGQYYGYTF. The CDR3 nucleotides read TGTGCCAGCAGCCTCGGACAGTACTATGGCTACACCTTC.

This rearrangement joins TRBV5-1 to TRBJ1-3; TRBD1 aligns across 7 bases. This CDR3 contains 16 residues. Germline V gene data show CDR1 as SGHRS and CDR2 as YFSETQ. V lost 3 bases, J lost 0 bases, and 6 bases stayed unmatched. CDR3 in amino acids: CASSSQGTVSGNTIYF. The CDR3 DNA is TGCGCCAGCAGCTCACAGGGGACGGTCTCTGGAAACACCATATATTTT.

This sequence joins TRBV4-1 and TRBJ2-7, with 10 bases lining up with TRBD2. Germline lookup yields CDR1 MGHRA and CDR2 YSYEKL. The ends lost 2 bases at V and 2 bases at J; junction bases unmatched: 3. This CDR3 has 15 amino acids. The CDR3 coding sequence is TGCGCCAGCAGCCAACTAGCGGGAGTGCCCTACGAGCAGTACTTC. This codes for CASSQLAGVPYEQYF.

This clone was found a few times. This rearrangement joins TRBV27 to TRBJ2-7; a possible D gene is TRBD2 (5 bases). The germline V gene has CDR1 MNHEY and CDR2 SMNVEV (reference sequence). CDR3 length: 16 amino acids. Trimming removed 2 bases at V and 7 bases at J, with 21 bases between. The CDR3 loop reads CASSLVQTPTSGEQYF. In DNA form, the CDR3 reads TGTGCCAGCAGTTTAGTTCAGACACCTACGTCGGGGGAGCAGTACTTC.

The chain joins TRBV7-8 to TRBJ1-1; TRBD1 is a possible D gene (6 bases). CDR1 is SGHVS, CDR2 FQNEAQ, per germline. V was shortened by 1 base and J by 5 bases, with 17 bases between the two germline ends. The CDR3 consists of 16 residues. CDR3 amino acids: CASSLGRTVVVTEAFF. CDR3 DNA sequence: TGTGCCAGCAGCTTAGGCCGGACAGTGGTGGTTACTGAAGCTTTCTTT.

There are a few counts of this clone. The chain recombines TRBV2 with TRBJ2-1, with TRBD2 matching 8 bases. The CDR3 is made up of 18 amino acids. Germline assignment: CDR1 SNHLY and CDR2 FYNNEI. V lost 6 bases and J lost 7; bases outside the gene matches: 20. CDR3 loop: CASRGLSGTGRGFNEQFF. CDR3 bases: TGTGCCAGCAGGGGCCTTAGCGGGACCGGGAGAGGATTTAATGAGCAGTTCTTC.